This entry lists 15 T cell receptor beta chains sequenced from one sample in a study of tumor-infiltrating lymphocytes in localized non-small cell lung cancer. Profiled with immunoSEQ multiplex PCR; TCRdb holds only in-frame clones, not every one. The top ten clones hold over 8% of a sample with some 13,000 clones, about 64% of them seen once. The sequenced sample consisted of uninvolved lung tissue not adjacent to the tumor. Source of these receptors: a human donor with non-small cell lung cancer.

The genes are TRBV30 and TRBJ2-3; D may be TRBD2 (5 bases). The CDR3 loop spans 13 amino acids. From germline, CDR1 is GTSNPN and CDR2 SVGIG (reference sequence). The V and J ends lost 8 bases and 0 bases respectively, with 12 bases between them. The CDR3 loop reads CARSGVSTDTQYF. The CDR3 DNA reads as TGTGCCCGGTCCGGGGTTAGCACAGATACGCAGTATTTT. The complete variable domain, with remaining parts taken from reference TRBV30 and TRBJ2-3, reads SQTIHQWPATLVQPVGSPLSLECTVEGTSNPNLYWYRQAAGRGLQLLFYSVGIGQISSEVPQNLSASRPQDRQFILSSKKLLLSDSGFYLCARSGVSTDTQYFGPGTRLTVL.

The genes are TRBV27 and TRBJ2-7; weak D call: TRBD2 (6 bases). The V gene lost 0 bases and the J gene lost 2 bases, with 17 bases spanning the gap. Germline-derived CDR1 and CDR2 are MNHEY and SMNVEV (reference sequence). This CDR3 spans 17 amino acids. The CDR3 DNA follows: TGTGCCAGCAGTTTATCCCCCACGGGAGACCCTGCCTACGAGCAGTACTTC. This gives the protein CASSLSPTGDPAYEQYF.

This chain uses TRBV4-1 with TRBJ1-1; TRBD1 agrees at 7 bases. This CDR3 is 15 amino acids long. The V gene's germline CDR1 is MGHRA and CDR2 YSYEKL. The V segment lost 4 bases and the J segment 3 bases; nucleotides outside the gene matches: 8. The CDR3 region is CASSRTGTPDTEAFF. The CDR3 coding sequence is TGCGCCAGCAGCCGGACAGGTACTCCCGACACTGAAGCTTTCTTT.

This chain links TRBV30 with TRBJ2-4; possibly TRBD1 for D (6 bases). This CDR3 spans 13 amino acids. Germline loops: CDR1 GTSNPN, CDR2 SVGIG (reference sequence). The ends were cut back, 8 bases at V and 0 bases at J, with 11 bases in the middle. The CDR3 bases are TGTGCCGTCGAGGGGGTAGCCAAAAACATTCAGTACTTC. Translated, it gives CAVEGVAKNIQYF.

This clone occurred a few times. The chain links TRBV29-1 to TRBJ2-3; 11 bases map to TRBD1. V lost 8 bases, J lost 4 bases, and 8 bases stayed unmatched. The CDR3 extends over 14 amino acids. Germline CDR1 and CDR2: SQVTM and ANQGSEA. The CDR3 protein is CSSSGTGGADTQYF. The CDR3 nucleotides are TGCAGCTCGTCGGGGACAGGGGGAGCAGATACGCAGTATTTT.

This clone was counted a few times. The V gene is TRBV7-3, the J gene TRBJ1-1; a possible D gene is TRBD1 (6 bases). CDR1 is SGHTA, CDR2 FQGTGA, per germline. V dropped 5 bases and J dropped 5 bases, with 12 bases sitting between them. CDR3 length: 13 amino acids. The CDR3 loop is CASSRNQGTEAFF. DNA of the CDR3: TGTGCCAGCAGCCGCAATCAGGGGACTGAAGCTTTCTTT.

This sequence joins TRBV9 and TRBJ2-5, with D perhaps matching TRBD2 (6 bases). The CDR3 runs to 14 residues. The V gene lost 3 bases and the J gene lost 9 bases, with 18 bases spanning the gap. Germline V gene data show CDR1 as SGDLS and CDR2 as YYNGEE. The CDR3 DNA is TGTGCCAGCAGCGAGGGTTTTGGGGAGGCGTCCCAGTACTTC. This encodes CASSEGFGEASQYF.

The rearrangement links TRBV4-3 to TRBJ1-2; 7 bases fit TRBD1. The CDR3 length is 13 residues. With V trimmed by 6 bases and J by 2 bases, 3 bases remained unmatched. Germline V gene sequence: CDR1 LGHNA, CDR2 YSLEER. The CDR3 DNA reads as TGCGCCAGCAGAGTGGGACAGAACTATGGCTACACCTTC. It translates to CASRVGQNYGYTF.

This clone was seen once. The CDR3 loop reads CASSAFNTGVYGYTF. The DNA of the CDR3 is TGTGCCAGCAGTGCGTTCAATACAGGGGTCTACGGCTACACCTTC. The V and J genes are TRBV6-5 and TRBJ1-2; 7 bases line up with TRBD1. The CDR3 covers 15 residues. With V trimmed by 5 bases and J by 8 bases, 14 bases remained unmatched. Per germline, CDR1 MNHEY and CDR2 SVGAGI.

The J gene is TRBJ2-7, the V gene TRBV4-3; D is possibly TRBD2 (6 bases). Germline lookup yields CDR1 LGHNA and CDR2 YSLEER. This CDR3 contains 14 residues. Between the trimmed V and J ends, which lost 1 base and 7 bases, there was a span of 14 bases. The CDR3 sequence: CASSQAAGLGEQYV. For the CDR3, the DNA is TGCGCCAGCAGCCAAGCAGCGGGCCTGGGGGAGCAGTACGTC.

This clone is termed medium-sized. The CDR3 region is CASSMRGPNTEAFF. In nucleotides, the CDR3 is TGTGCCAGTAGTATGAGGGGGCCGAACACTGAAGCTTTCTTT. This chain uses TRBV19 with TRBJ1-1, with 7 bases that match TRBD1. CDR3 length: 14 amino acids. The trim removed 3 bases at V and 1 base at J, leaving 2 bases unmatched. CDR1 LNHDA and CDR2 SQIVND come from the germline V gene (reference sequence).

The chain uses TRBV6-5 and TRBJ1-4; the match to TRBD1 covers 9 bases. This CDR3 is 14 amino acids long. Germline trimming cut 6 bases from V and 10 bases from J; bases unmatched to any gene: 9. CDR1 and CDR2 (germline): MNHEY, SVGAGI. The CDR3 loop is CASSPGQGRVKLFF. Written as DNA, the CDR3 is TGTGCCAGCAGCCCTGGACAGGGGAGGGTAAAACTGTTTTTT.

This clone appeared a few times. The V gene is TRBV28, the J gene TRBJ1-2; D is uncertain. The length of the CDR3 is 11 residues. Germline V gene lookup returns CDR1 MDHEN and CDR2 SYDVKM. Trimming left V 6 bases short and J 12 bases short, with 14 bases between. The CDR3, as DNA: TGTGCCAGCAGCTCTCTCGGCCACCACACCTTC. Encoded protein: CASSSLGHHTF.

The chain couples TRBV11-2 to TRBJ1-5; 7 bases are a match to TRBD1. The ends lost 8 bases at V and 3 bases at J; junction bases unmatched: 7. The CDR3 length is 14 residues. CDR1 SGHAT and CDR2 FQNNGV come from the germline V gene. CDR3 nucleotides: TGTGCCAGCTCTATTGACAGGGTCAATCAGCCCCAGCATTTT. Amino acid sequence: CASSIDRVNQPQHF.

V is TRBV29-1 and J is TRBJ2-2; 11 bases are a match to TRBD1. The CDR3 is 14 amino acids. Germline values: CDR1 SQVTM, CDR2 ANQGSEA. The trim removed 6 bases at V and 6 bases at J, leaving 6 bases unmatched. This CDR3 reads CSVAGTGGPGELFF. The CDR3 region has the DNA TGCAGCGTGGCCGGGACAGGGGGGCCCGGGGAGCTGTTTTTT.